The 13 T cell receptor beta chains presented below share a single source sample, sequenced in a study of T-cell memory formation after mild COVID-19. TCRdb re-derived calls from the 5' RACE reads in MiXCR, one entry per CDR3 protein. This sample has fewer than 250,000 distinct CDR3 sequences, with under 30% found just once. The sample consisted of PBMCs or a T cell subset sorted from them (not recorded which). Receptors were obtained from an adult woman who had mild COVID-19 (a few samples of this study predate the infection). Cell type and time point are not known.

This clonotype was detected once. The chain couples TRBV24-1 to TRBJ1-1; D gene uncertain. Germline V CDR1 and CDR2: KGHDR, SFDVKD. V gave up 4 bases and J gave up 8 bases, with 7 bases separating them. The CDR3 is 11 residues long. The CDR3 DNA follows: TGTGCCACCAGTGAGGCAGGCGAAGCTTTCTTT. Its translation: CATSEAGEAFF.

J is TRBJ1-2 and V is TRBV9; 9 bases agree with TRBD1. V trimming: 3 bases; J trimming: 3 bases; junction bases outside the gene matches: 6. The CDR3 covers 15 residues. In germline, CDR1 is SGDLS, CDR2 YYNGEE. The CDR3 reads CASSARQGVDYGYTF. The CDR3 DNA reads as TGTGCCAGCAGCGCCAGACAGGGGGTGGACTATGGCTACACCTTC.

CDR3 loop: CASSGQGNYGYTF. CDR3 DNA: TGTGCCAGCTCCGGACAGGGGAACTATGGCTACACCTTC. The J gene is TRBJ1-2, the V gene TRBV6-1, with 9 positions matching TRBD1. J gave up 2 bases and V 8 bases, and 3 bases lay outside the gene matches. Germline V gives CDR1 MNHNS, CDR2 SASEGT. The CDR3 contains 13 residues.

This clonotype came up a few times. This rearrangement joins TRBV6-1 to TRBJ2-7; 10 bases align to TRBD2. V dropped 6 bases and J dropped 0; count of bases not matched to a gene: 11. CDR1 and CDR2 from the germline V gene are MNHNS and SASEGT. This CDR3 spans 17 amino acids. The DNA for the CDR3 is TGTGCCAGCAGCCCGGGGCTAGCGGGGGCGTACTCCTACGAGCAGTACTTC. Its protein is CASSPGLAGAYSYEQYF.

This clonotype was detected a few times. The chain links TRBV5-1 to TRBJ2-5; D gene ambiguous. V was shortened by 2 bases and J by 1 base, with 9 bases between the two germline ends. The germline V gene has CDR1 SGHRS and CDR2 YFSETQ. The CDR3 is made up of 14 amino acids. CDR3 sequence: CASSFGRPQETQYF. CDR3 DNA sequence: TGCGCCAGCAGCTTCGGGCGGCCCCAAGAGACCCAGTACTTC.

This sequence joins TRBV30 and TRBJ2-7; 11 bases map to TRBD1. CDR3 length: 15 amino acids. The ends lost 2 bases at V and 4 bases at J; junction bases unmatched: 7. Germline V gene data show CDR1 as GTSNPN and CDR2 as SVGIG (reference sequence). For the CDR3, the DNA is TGTGCCTGGAGTCCACCGGACAGGGGGCTTTACGAGCAGTACTTC. Translating gives CAWSPPDRGLYEQYF. Based on the CDR3 plus reference TRBV30 and TRBJ2-7, the full variable domain is SQTIHQWPATLVQPVGSPLSLECTVEGTSNPNLYWYRQAAGRGLQLLFYSVGIGQISSEVPQNLSASRPQDRQFILSSKKLLLSDSGFYLCAWSPPDRGLYEQYFGPGTRLTVT.

CDR3 DNA: TGTGCCAGCGTAAACTCCCTCTACTCCTACGAGCAGTACTTC. It specifies CASVNSLYSYEQYF. The chain carries TRBV2 and TRBJ2-7; D is unclear. CDR1 is SNHLY and CDR2 is FYNNEI in the germline V gene. This CDR3 has 14 amino acids. The germline V and J ends were trimmed by 8 bases and 0 bases, with 14 bases remaining between them. The whole variable domain, filled in from reference TRBV2 and TRBJ2-7, reads EPEVTQTPSHQVTQMGQEVILRCVPISNHLYFYWYRQILGQKVEFLVSFYNNEISEKSEIFDDQFSVERPDGSNFTLKIRSTKLEDSAMYFCASVNSLYSYEQYFGPGTRLTVT.

The CDR3 spells CASSQDSGTSGSNEQFF. For the CDR3, the DNA is TGTGCCAGCAGCCAAGACTCGGGGACTAGCGGGAGCAATGAGCAGTTCTTC. The chain joins TRBV14 to TRBJ2-1; 14 bases are shared with TRBD2. The CDR3 runs to 17 residues. Looked up from germline, CDR1 is SGHDN and CDR2 is FVKESK. V was pared by 0 bases and J by 6 bases, with 4 bases of the junction left unmatched.

The J gene is TRBJ2-1, the V gene TRBV10-3; D unclear. CDR3 size: 11 residues. Trimming pared 2 bases from V and 6 bases from J, leaving 2 bases between. CDR1 is ENHRY and CDR2 is SYGVKD in the germline V gene. CDR3 residues: CAISEGNEQFF. CDR3 bases: TGTGCCATCAGTGAGGGCAATGAGCAGTTCTTC.

This clonotype turned up a few times. The chain employs TRBV10-3 and TRBJ1-1, with 9 bases that match TRBD1. The CDR3 sequence is 21 residues long. CDR1 ENHRY and CDR2 SYGVKD come from the germline V gene. With 2 bases clipped from V and 1 base from J, the junction kept 20 bases outside the gene matches. DNA of the CDR3: TGTGCCATCAGTGAGGGGCCGGGACAGGGCACGAAGTCGGGGAGGAACACTGAAGCTTTCTTT. It is translated as CAISEGPGQGTKSGRNTEAFF.

This clonotype has only a few counts. The rearrangement links TRBV7-2 to TRBJ2-3; D call uncertain. CDR1 and CDR2 from the germline V gene are SGHTA and FQGNSA. Trimming removed 0 bases at V and 5 bases at J, with 15 bases between. CDR3 size: 16 residues. CDR3 DNA: TGTGCCAGCAGCTTAGCTCCCGAGGAACCCAGAGATACGCAGTATTTT. It specifies CASSLAPEEPRDTQYF.

The chain joins TRBV29-1 to TRBJ1-1; D uncertain. Germline V gene data show CDR1 as SQVTM and CDR2 as ANQGSEA. This CDR3 contains 13 residues. Trimming stripped 4 bases from V and 2 bases from J, with 11 bases between. The CDR3, as DNA: TGCAGCGTTGCGGCCAGCTACAACACTGAAGCTTTCTTT. Its protein product is CSVAASYNTEAFF.

The chain recombines TRBV5-7 with TRBJ2-3; no clear D gene. TRBV5-7 is sorted into the ORF group, with uncertain function. Trimming took 1 base from V and 3 from J, leaving 18 bases between them. This CDR3 has 17 amino acids. The CDR3 protein is CASSLSSAPVGTDTQYF. CDR3 DNA: TGTGCCAGCAGCTTGAGCAGCGCCCCGGTGGGGACAGATACGCAGTATTTT.